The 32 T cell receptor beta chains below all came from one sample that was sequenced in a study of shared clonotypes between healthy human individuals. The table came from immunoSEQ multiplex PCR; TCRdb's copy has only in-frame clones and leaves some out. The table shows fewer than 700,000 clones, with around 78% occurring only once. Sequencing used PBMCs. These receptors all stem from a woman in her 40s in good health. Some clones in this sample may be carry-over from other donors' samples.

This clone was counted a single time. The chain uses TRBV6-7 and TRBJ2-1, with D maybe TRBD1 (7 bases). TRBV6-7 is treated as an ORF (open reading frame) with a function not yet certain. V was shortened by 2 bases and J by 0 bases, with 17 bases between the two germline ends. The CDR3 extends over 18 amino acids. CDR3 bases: TGTGCCAGCAGTTACCCGAGGAGGGGGCATAGCTCCTACAATGAGCAGTTCTTC. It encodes CASSYPRRGHSSYNEQFF.

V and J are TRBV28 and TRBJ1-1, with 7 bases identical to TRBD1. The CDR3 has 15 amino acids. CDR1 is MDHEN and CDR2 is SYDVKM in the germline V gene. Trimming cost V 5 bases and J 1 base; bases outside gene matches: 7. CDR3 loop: CASSKGGSGNTEAFF. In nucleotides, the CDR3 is TGTGCCAGCAGTAAAGGGGGCTCCGGGAACACTGAAGCTTTCTTT.

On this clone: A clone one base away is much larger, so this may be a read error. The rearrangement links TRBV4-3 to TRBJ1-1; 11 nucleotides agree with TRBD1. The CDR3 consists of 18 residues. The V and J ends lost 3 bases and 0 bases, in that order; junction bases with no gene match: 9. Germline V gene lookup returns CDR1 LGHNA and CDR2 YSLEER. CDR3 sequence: CASSQPGGTGGMNTEAFF. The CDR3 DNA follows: TGCGCCAGCAGCCAGCCGGGCGGGACAGGGGGGATGAACACTGAAGCTTTCTTT.

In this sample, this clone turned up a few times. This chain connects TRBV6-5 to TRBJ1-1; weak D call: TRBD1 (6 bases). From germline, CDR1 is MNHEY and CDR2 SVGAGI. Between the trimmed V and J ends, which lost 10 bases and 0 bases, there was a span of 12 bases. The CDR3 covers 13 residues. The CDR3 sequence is CATGRGMNTEAFF. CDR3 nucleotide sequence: TGTGCCACCGGCAGGGGTATGAACACTGAAGCTTTCTTT.

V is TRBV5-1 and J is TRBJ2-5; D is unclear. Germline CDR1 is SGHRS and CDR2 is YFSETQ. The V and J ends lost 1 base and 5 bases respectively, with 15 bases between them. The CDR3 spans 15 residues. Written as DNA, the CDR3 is TGCGCCAGCAGCTTGACTTTAGGAATTTTCGAGACCCAGTACTTC. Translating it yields CASSLTLGIFETQYF.

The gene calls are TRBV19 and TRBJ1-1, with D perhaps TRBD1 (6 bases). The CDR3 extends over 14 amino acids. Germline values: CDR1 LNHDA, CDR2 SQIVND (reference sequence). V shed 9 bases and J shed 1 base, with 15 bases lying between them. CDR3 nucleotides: TGTGCCAGCCGGCCGGACAGACAGAACACTGAAGCTTTCTTT. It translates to CASRPDRQNTEAFF.

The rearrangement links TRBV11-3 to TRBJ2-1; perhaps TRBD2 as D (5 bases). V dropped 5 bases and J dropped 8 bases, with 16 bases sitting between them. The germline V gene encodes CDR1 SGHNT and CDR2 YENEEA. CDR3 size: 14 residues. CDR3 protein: CASSPGLISDEQFF. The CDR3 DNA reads TGTGCCAGCAGCCCAGGACTCATTTCCGATGAGCAGTTCTTC.

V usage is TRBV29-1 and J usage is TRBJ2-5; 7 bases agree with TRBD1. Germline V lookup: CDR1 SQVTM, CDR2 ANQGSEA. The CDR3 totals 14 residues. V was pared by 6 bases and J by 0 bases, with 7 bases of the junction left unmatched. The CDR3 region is CSVSGTADQETQYF. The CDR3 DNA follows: TGCAGCGTCTCCGGGACAGCCGACCAAGAGACCCAGTACTTC.

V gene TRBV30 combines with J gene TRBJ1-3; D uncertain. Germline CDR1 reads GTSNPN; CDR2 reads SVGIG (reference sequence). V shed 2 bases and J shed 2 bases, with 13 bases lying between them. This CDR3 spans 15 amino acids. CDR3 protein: CAWSQLLGPGNTIYF. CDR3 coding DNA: TGTGCCTGGAGTCAACTTCTGGGCCCTGGAAACACCATATATTTT.

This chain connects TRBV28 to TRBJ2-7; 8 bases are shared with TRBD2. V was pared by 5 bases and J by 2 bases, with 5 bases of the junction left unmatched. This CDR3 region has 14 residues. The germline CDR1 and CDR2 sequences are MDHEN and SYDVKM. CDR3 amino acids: CASSPGGLAYEQYF. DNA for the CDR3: TGTGCCAGCAGTCCGGGGGGACTAGCCTACGAGCAGTACTTC.

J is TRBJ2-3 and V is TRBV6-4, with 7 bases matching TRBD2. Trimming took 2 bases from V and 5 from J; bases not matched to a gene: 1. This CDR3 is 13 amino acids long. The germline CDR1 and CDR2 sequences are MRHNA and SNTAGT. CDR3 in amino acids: CASSDGRGDTQYF. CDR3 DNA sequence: TGTGCCAGCAGTGACGGGAGGGGAGATACGCAGTATTTT.

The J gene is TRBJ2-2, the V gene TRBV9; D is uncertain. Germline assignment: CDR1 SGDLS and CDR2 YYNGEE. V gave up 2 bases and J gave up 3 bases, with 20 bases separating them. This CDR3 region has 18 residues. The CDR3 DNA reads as TGTGCCAGCAGCGTCCCCCAAAGATGGGGAAGGGACACCGGGGAGCTGTTTTTT. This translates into CASSVPQRWGRDTGELFF.

CDR3 protein: CASSPRTRSYNEQFF. The DNA of the CDR3 is TGTGCCAGCAGTCCCCGGACCAGATCCTACAATGAGCAGTTCTTC. The chain carries TRBV27 and TRBJ2-1; D is uncertain. CDR3 length equals 15 residues. Germline V gives CDR1 MNHEY, CDR2 SMNVEV (reference sequence). With 5 bases removed from V and 1 base from J, the gap between germline ends came to 12 bases.

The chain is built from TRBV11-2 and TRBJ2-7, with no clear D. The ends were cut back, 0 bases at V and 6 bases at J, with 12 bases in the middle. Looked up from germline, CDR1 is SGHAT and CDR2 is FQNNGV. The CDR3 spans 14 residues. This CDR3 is CASSLDLRSGEQYF. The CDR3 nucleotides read TGTGCCAGCAGCTTAGATTTGCGTTCGGGCGAGCAGTACTTC.

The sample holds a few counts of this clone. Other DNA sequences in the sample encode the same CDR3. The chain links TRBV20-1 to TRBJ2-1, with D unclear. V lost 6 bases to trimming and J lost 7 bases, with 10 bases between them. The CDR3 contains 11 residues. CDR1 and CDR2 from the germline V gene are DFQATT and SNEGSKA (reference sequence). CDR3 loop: CSARTVNEQFF. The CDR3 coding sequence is TGCAGTGCAAGGACCGTTAATGAGCAGTTCTTC.

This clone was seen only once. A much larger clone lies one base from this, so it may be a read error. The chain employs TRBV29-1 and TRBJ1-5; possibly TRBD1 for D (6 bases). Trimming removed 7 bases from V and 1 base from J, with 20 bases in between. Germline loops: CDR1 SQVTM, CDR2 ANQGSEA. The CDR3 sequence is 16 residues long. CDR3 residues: CSAGGGSSSSNQPQHF. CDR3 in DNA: TGCAGCGCCGGTGGGGGCAGTAGTTCCAGCAATCAGCCCCAGCATTTT. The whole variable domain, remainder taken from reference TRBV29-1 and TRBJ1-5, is SAVISQKPSRDICQRGTSLTIQCQVDSQVTMMFWYRQQPGQSLTLIATANQGSEATYESGFVIDKFPISRPNLTFSTLTVSNMSPEDSSIYLCSAGGGSSSSNQPQHFGDGTRLSIL.

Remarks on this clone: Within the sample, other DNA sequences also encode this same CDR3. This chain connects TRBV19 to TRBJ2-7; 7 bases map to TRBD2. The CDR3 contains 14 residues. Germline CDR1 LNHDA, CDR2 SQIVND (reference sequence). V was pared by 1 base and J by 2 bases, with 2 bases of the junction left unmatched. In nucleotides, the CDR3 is TGTGCCAGTAGTATAGGCGGGGGTACCTACGAGCAGTACTTC. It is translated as CASSIGGGTYEQYF.

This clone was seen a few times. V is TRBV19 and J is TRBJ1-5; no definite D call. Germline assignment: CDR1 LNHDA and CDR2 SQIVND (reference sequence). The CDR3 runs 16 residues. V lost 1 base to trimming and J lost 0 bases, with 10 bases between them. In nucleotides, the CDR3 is TGTGCCAGTAGTATAGGGGCGGTGGGTAGCAATCAGCCCCAGCATTTT. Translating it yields CASSIGAVGSNQPQHF. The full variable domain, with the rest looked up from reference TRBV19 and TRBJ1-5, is DGGITQSPKYLFRKEGQNVTLSCEQNLNHDAMYWYRQDPGQGLRLIYYSQIVNDFQKGDIAEGYSVSREKKESFPLTVTSAQKNPTAFYLCASSIGAVGSNQPQHFGDGTRLSIL.

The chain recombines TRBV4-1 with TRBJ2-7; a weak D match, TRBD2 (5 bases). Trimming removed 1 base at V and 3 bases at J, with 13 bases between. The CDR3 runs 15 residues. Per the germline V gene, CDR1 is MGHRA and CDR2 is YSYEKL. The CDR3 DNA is TGCGCCAGCAGCCAAGCGGTGGTCGGACTCTACGAGCAGTACTTC. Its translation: CASSQAVVGLYEQYF.

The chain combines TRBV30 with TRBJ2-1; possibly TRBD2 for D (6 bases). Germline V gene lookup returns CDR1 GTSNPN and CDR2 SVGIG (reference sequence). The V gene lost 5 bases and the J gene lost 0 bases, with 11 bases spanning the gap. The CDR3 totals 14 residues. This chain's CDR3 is CAWRGLSSYNEQFF. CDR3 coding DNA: TGTGCCTGGCGGGGGTTAAGCTCCTACAATGAGCAGTTCTTC.

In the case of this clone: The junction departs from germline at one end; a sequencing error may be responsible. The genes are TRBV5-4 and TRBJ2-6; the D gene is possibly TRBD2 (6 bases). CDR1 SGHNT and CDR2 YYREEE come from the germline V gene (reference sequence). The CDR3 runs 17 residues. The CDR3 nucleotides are TGCGCCAGCAGCCAAGATCCAGGGACTTCTGGGGCCAACGTCCTGACTTTC. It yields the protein CASSQDPGTSGANVLTF.

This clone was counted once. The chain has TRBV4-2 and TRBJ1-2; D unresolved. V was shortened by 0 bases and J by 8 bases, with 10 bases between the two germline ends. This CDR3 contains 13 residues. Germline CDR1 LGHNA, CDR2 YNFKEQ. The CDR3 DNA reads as TGTGCCAGCAGCCAAGAGAGGACGGGCGGCTACACCTTC. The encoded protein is CASSQERTGGYTF.

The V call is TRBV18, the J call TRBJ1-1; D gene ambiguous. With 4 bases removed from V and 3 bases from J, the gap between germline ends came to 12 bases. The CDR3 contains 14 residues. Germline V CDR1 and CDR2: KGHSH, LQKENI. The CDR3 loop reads CASSRPNIHTEAFF. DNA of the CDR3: TGTGCCAGCTCACGGCCCAATATCCACACTGAAGCTTTCTTT.

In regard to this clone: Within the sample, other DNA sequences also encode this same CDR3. The CDR3 region has the DNA TGTGCCATCTCTTCCGGGACGGGAACCTACGAGCAGTACTTC. Translated, it gives CAISSGTGTYEQYF. The V and J genes are TRBV10-3 and TRBJ2-7, with D perhaps assigned TRBD1 or TRBD2 (5 bases each). V was cut by 8 bases and J by 2 bases, with 16 bases left in between. Germline V gene data show CDR1 as ENHRY and CDR2 as SYGVKD. The CDR3 totals 14 residues.

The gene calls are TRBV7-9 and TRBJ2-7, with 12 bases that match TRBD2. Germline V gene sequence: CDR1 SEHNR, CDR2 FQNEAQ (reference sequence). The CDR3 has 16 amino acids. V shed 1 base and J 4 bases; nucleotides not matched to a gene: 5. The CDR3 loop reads CASSLGTSGTHYEQYF. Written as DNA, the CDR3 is TGTGCCAGCAGCTTAGGGACTAGCGGGACCCATTACGAGCAGTACTTC.

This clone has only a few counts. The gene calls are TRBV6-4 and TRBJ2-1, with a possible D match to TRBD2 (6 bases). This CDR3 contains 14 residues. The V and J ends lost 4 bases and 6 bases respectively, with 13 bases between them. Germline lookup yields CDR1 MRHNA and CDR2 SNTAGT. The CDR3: CASSAGDGGNEQFF. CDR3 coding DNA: TGTGCCAGCAGTGCCGGGGACGGGGGCAATGAGCAGTTCTTC.

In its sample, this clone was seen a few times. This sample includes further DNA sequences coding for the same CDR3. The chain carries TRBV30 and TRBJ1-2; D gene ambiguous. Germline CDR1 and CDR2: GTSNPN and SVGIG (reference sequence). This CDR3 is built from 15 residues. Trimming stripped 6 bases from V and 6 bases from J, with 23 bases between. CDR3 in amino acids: CACLWGYEEVHGYTF. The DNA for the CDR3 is TGTGCCTGCCTCTGGGGTTACGAGGAAGTCCATGGCTACACCTTC. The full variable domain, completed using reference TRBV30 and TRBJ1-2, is SQTIHQWPATLVQPVGSPLSLECTVEGTSNPNLYWYRQAAGRGLQLLFYSVGIGQISSEVPQNLSASRPQDRQFILSSKKLLLSDSGFYLCACLWGYEEVHGYTFGSGTRLTVV.

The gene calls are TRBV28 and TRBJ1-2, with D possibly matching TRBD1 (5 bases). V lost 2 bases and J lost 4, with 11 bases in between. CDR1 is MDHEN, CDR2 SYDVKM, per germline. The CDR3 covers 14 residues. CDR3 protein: CASSLGGRGYGYTF. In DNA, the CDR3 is TGTGCCAGCAGTTTAGGGGGAAGGGGCTATGGCTACACCTTC.

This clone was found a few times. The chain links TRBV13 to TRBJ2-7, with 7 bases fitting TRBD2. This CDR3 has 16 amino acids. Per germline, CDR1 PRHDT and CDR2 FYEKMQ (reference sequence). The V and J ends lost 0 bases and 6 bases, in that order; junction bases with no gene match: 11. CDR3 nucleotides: TGTGCCAGCAGCTTAGGCATGGGAGGGGCGAGATTCGAGCAGTACTTC. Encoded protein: CASSLGMGGARFEQYF.

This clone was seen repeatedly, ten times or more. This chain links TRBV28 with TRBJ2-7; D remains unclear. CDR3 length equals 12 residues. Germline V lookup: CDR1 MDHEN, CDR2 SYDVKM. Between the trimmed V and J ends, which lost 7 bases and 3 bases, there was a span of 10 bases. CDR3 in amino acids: CASTSMSYEQYF. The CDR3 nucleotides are TGTGCCAGCACCTCCATGAGCTACGAGCAGTACTTC. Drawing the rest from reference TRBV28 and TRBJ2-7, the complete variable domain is DVKVTQSSRYLVKRTGEKVFLECVQDMDHENMFWYRQDPGLGLRLIYFSYDVKMKEKGDIPEGYSVSREKKERFSLILESASTNQTSMYLCASTSMSYEQYFGPGTRLTVT.

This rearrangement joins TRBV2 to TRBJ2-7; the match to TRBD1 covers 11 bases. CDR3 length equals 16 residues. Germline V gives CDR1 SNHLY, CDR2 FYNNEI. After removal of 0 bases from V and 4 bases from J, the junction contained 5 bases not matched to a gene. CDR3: CASSEAVGTGGYEQYF. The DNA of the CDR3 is TGTGCCAGCAGTGAAGCGGTTGGGACAGGGGGGTACGAGCAGTACTTC.

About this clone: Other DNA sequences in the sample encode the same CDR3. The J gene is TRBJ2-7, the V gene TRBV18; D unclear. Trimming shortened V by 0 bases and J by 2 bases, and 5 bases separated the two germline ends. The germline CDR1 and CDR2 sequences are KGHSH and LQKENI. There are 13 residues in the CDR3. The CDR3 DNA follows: TGTGCCAGCTCACCACCGGGCACCTACGAGCAGTACTTC. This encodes CASSPPGTYEQYF. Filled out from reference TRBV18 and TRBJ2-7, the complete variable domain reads NAGVMQNPRHLVRRRGQEARLRCSPMKGHSHVYWYRQLPEEGLKFMVYLQKENIIDESGMPKERFSAEFPKEGPSILRIQQVVRGDSAAYFCASSPPGTYEQYFGPGTRLTVT.